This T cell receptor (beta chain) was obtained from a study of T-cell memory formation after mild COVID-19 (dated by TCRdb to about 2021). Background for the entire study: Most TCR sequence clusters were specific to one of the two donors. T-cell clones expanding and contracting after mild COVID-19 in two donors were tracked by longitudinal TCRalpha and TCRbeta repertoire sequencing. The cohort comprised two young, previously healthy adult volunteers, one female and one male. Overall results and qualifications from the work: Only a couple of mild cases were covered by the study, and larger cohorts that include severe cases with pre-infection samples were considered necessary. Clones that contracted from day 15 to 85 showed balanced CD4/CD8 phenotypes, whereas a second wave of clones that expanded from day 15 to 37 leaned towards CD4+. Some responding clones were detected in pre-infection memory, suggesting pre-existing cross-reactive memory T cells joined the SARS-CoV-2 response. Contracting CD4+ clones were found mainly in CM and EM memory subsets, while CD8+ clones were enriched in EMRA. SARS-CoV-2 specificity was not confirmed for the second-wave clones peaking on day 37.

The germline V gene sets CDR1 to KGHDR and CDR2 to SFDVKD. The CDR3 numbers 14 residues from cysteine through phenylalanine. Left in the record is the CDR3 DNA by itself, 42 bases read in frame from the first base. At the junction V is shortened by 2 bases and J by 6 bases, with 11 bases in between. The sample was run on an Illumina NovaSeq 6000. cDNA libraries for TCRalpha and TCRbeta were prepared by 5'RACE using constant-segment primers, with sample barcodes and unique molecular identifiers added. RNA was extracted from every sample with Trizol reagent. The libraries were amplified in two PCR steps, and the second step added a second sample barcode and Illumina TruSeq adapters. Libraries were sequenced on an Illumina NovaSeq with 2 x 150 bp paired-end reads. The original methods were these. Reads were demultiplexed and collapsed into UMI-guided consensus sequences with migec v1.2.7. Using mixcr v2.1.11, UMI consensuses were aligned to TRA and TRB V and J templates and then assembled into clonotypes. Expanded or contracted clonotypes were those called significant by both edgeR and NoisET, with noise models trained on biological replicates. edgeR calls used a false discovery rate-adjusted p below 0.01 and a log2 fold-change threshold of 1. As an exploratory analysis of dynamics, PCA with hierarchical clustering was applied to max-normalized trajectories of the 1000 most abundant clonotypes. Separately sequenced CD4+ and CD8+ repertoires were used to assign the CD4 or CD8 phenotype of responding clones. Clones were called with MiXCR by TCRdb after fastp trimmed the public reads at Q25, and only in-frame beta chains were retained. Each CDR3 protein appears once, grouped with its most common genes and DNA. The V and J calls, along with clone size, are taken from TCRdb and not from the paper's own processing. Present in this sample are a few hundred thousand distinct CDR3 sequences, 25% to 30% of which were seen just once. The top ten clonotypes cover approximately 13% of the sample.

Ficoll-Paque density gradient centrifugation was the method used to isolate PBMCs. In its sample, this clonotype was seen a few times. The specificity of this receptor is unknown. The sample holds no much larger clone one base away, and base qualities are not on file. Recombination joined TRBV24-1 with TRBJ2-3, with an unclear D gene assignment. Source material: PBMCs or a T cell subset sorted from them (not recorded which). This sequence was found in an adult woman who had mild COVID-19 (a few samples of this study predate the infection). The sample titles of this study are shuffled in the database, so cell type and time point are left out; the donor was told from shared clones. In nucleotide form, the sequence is TGTGCCACCAGTGATTGGAAACAGTGGGATACGCAGTATTTT. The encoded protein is CATSDWKQWDTQYF.